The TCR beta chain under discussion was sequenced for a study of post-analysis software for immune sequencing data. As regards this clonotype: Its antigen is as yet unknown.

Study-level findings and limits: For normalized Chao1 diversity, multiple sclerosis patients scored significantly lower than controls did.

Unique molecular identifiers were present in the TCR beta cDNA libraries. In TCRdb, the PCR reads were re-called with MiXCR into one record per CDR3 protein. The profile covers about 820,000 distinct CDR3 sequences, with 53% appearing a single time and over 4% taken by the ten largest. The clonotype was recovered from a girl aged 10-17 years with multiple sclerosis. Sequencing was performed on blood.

The CDR3 DNA reads as TGCAGCGCCCACTTGAGCGGGAGATCACCTTACGAGCAGTACTTC. This translates into CSAHLSGRSPYEQYF. V and J are TRBV29-1 and TRBJ2-7; 8 nucleotides align to TRBD2. The V gene end was trimmed by 7 bases and the J gene end by 4 bases; junction bases not matched to a gene: 15. The CDR3 length is 15 residues. Germline CDR1 and CDR2: SQVTM and ANQGSEA.